Reported below is one TCR beta chain. Its antigen is still unknown. The data were taken from a study of beta chain features in type 1 diabetes. General study points: Naive, central memory and regulatory TCRB repertoires appeared more similar among patients than healthy donors.

Expressed TCRB transcripts got sequenced, as all isolated RNA was reverse transcribed. The assay was immunoSEQ multiplex PCR, and TCRdb's table has in-frame clones only and misses some. The table shows approximately 140,000 clones, with 48% occurring only once. Germline V gene sequence: CDR1 SEHNR, CDR2 FQNEAQ (reference sequence). J lost 0 bases, V lost 7 bases, and 12 bases had no gene match. This CDR3 contains 17 residues. V is TRBV7-9 and J is TRBJ2-3; 8 bases line up with TRBD1. Sequencing was performed on Tregs from blood. The sequence was obtained from a man aged 18 to 29 in good health. The CDR3 sequence is CASTHRQGRTSTDTQYF. In DNA form, the CDR3 reads TGTGCCAGCACCCACAGACAGGGGAGGACTAGCACAGATACGCAGTATTTT.